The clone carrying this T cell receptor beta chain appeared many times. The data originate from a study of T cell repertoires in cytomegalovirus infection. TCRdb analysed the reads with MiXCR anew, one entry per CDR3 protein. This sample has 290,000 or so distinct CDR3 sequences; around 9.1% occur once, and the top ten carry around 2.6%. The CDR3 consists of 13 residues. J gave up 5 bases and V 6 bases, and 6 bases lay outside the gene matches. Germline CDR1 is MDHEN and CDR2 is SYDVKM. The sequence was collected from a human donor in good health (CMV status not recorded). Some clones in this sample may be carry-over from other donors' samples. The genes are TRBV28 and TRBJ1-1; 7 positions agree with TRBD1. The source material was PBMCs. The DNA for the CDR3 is TGTGCCAGCAGACCGCAGGGGGGGACTGAAGCTTTCTTT. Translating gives CASRPQGGTEAFF.